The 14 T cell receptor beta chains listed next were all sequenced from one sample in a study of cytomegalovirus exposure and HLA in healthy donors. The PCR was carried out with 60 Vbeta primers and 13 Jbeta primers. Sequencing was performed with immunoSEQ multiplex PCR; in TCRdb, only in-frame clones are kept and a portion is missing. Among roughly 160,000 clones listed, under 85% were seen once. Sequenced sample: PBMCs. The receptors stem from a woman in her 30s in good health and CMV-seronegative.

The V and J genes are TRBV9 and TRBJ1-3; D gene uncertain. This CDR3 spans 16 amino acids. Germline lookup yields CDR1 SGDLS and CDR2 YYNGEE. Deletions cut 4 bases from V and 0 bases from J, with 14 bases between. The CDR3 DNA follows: TGTGCCAGCAGCAGATCGAGGTTGGACTCTGGAAACACCATATATTTT. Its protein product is CASSRSRLDSGNTIYF.

The CDR3 loop reads CASSPTSGGALDYEQYF. CDR3 sequence (DNA): TGTGCCAGCAGCCCGACTAGCGGGGGGGCCTTGGACTACGAGCAGTACTTC. This chain uses TRBV7-9 with TRBJ2-7, with 14 bases lining up with TRBD2. The CDR3 totals 17 residues. The V and J ends lost 5 bases and 3 bases, in that order; junction bases with no gene match: 9. Germline CDR1 SEHNR, CDR2 FQNEAQ (reference sequence).

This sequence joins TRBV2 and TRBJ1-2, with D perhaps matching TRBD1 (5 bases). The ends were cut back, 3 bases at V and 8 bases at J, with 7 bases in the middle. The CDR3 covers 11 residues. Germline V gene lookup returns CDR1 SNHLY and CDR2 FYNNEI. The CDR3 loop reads CASSDQGGYTF. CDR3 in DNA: TGTGCCAGCAGTGATCAGGGAGGCTACACCTTC.

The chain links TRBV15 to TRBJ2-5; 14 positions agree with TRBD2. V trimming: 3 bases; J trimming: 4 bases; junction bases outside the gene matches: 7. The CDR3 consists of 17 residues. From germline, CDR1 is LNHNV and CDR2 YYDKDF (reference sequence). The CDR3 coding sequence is TGTGCCACCAGCAGCCGACTAGCGGGGGGGCTTGGAGAGACCCAGTACTTC. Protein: CATSSRLAGGLGETQYF.

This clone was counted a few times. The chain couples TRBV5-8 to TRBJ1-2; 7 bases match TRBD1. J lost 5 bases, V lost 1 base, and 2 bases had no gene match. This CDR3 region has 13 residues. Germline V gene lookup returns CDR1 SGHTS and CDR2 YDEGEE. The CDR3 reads CASSLYRGYGYTF. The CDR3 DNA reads TGTGCCAGCAGCTTGTACAGGGGATATGGCTACACCTTC.

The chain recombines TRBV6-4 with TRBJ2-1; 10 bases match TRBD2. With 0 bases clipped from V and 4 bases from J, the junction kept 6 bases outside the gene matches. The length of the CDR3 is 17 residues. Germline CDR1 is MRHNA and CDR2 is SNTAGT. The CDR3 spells CASSDSASGSTYNEQFF. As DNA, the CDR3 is TGTGCCAGCAGTGACTCAGCTAGCGGGAGCACTTACAATGAGCAGTTCTTC.

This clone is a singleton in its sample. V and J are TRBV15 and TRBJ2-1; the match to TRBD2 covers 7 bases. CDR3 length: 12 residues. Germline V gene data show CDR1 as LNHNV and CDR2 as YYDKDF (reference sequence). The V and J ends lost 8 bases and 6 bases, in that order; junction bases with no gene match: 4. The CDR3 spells CATRGGPNEQFF. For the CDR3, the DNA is TGTGCCACCCGGGGAGGGCCCAATGAGCAGTTCTTC.

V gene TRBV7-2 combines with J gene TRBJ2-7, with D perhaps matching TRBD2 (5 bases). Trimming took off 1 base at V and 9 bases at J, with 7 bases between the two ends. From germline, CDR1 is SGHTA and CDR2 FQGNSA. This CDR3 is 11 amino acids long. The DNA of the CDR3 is TGTGCCAGCAGCTTAGACGCGGGGCAGTACTTC. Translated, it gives CASSLDAGQYF.

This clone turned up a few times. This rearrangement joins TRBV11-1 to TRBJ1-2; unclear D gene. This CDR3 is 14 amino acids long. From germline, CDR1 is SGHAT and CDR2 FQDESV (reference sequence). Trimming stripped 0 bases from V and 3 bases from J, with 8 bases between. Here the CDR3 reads CASSLASRDYGYTF. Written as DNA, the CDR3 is TGTGCCAGCAGCTTAGCGAGTCGAGACTATGGCTACACCTTC. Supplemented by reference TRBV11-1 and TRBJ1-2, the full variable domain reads EAEVAQSPRYKITEKSQAVAFWCDPISGHATLYWYRQILGQGPELLVQFQDESVVDDSQLPKDRFSAERLKGVDSTLKIQPAELGDSAMYLCASSLASRDYGYTFGSGTRLTVV.

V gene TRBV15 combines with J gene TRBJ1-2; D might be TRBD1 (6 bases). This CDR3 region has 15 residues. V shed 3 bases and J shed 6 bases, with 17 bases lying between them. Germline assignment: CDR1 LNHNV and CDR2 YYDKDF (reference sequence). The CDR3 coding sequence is TGTGCCACCAGCAGGGACCTTGGCTACAGGGATGGCTACACCTTC. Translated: CATSRDLGYRDGYTF.

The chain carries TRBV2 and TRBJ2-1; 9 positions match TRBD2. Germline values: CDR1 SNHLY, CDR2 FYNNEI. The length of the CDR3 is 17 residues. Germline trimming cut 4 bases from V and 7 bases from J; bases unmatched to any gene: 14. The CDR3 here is CASSAPTSGDTGNEQFF. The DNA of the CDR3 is TGTGCCAGCAGTGCCCCGACTAGCGGAGACACGGGGAATGAGCAGTTCTTC. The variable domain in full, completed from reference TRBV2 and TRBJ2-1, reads EPEVTQTPSHQVTQMGQEVILRCVPISNHLYFYWYRQILGQKVEFLVSFYNNEISEKSEIFDDQFSVERPDGSNFTLKIRSTKLEDSAMYFCASSAPTSGDTGNEQFFGPGTRLTVL.

CDR3 sequence reads: CASSRRTGDTDTQYF. Written as DNA, the CDR3 is TGTGCCAGCAGCCGGAGGACAGGGGACACAGATACGCAGTATTTT. This chain uses TRBV11-1 with TRBJ2-3, with 9 positions matching TRBD1. Germline trimming cut 5 bases from V and 2 bases from J; bases unmatched to any gene: 5. The germline V gene has CDR1 SGHAT and CDR2 FQDESV (reference sequence). The CDR3 runs to 15 residues.

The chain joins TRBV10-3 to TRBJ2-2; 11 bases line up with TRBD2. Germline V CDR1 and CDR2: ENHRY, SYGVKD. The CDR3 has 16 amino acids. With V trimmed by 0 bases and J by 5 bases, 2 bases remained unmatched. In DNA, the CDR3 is TGTGCCATCAGTGAGTCGCCTAGCGGGGGGACCGGGGAGCTGTTTTTT. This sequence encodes CAISESPSGGTGELFF.

In DNA form, the CDR3 reads TGTGCCAGCGCTCCCCTGGGGACTAGCGGGACTTCCGAGCAGTACTTC. Its protein is CASAPLGTSGTSEQYF. This sequence joins TRBV19 and TRBJ2-7, with 13 positions matching TRBD2. The CDR3 is 16 amino acids. Germline CDR1 is LNHDA and CDR2 is SQIVND (reference sequence). V lost 9 bases to trimming and J lost 6 bases; unmatched junction nucleotides: 14.